These 32 T cell receptor beta chains were all obtained from the same sample, sequenced in a study of spatial heterogeneity in lung cancer. Study-wide results and caveats: For expanded intratumoral alpha and beta TCRs, counts tracked tumor mutation counts.

Sample time point: sample taken at primary tumor resection. TCRdb passed the 5' RACE reads through MiXCR, listing each CDR3 protein once. This sample yields roughly 7,100 distinct CDR3 sequences, of which roughly 15% are seen a single time; over 7.5% belongs to the top ten. For these TCRs, the target antigens are not known. The starting material was lung tumor tissue, obtained at surgery. These receptors were collected from a male donor with early-stage non-small cell lung cancer.

This clonotype was recorded at least ten times. The chain uses TRBV6-1 and TRBJ1-6; no definite D call. Trimming left V 2 bases short and J 8 bases short, with 7 bases between. Germline values: CDR1 MNHNS, CDR2 SASEGT. The CDR3 spans 13 residues. The CDR3 reads CASSENMDSPLHF. The CDR3 coding sequence is TGTGCCAGCAGTGAAAACATGGATTCACCCCTCCACTTT.

This clonotype is medium-sized in the sample. The V gene is TRBV6-1, the J gene TRBJ2-1, with D possibly being TRBD1 or TRBD2 (6 bases each). The CDR3 runs to 13 residues. Germline V gives CDR1 MNHNS, CDR2 SASEGT. The V end was cut by 8 bases, the J end by 6 bases, with 14 bases between. The CDR3 bases are TGTGCCAGCCGAGACGGGGGCTCCAATGAGCAGTTCTTC. This codes for CASRDGGSNEQFF.

This clonotype rates as medium-sized. The chain has TRBV6-1 and TRBJ2-1; 11 nucleotides agree with TRBD2. Trimming cost V 7 bases and J 0 bases; bases outside gene matches: 11. CDR1 is MNHNS and CDR2 is SASEGT in the germline V gene. This CDR3 comprises 18 residues. The CDR3 nucleotides are TGTGCCAGCACCGGGCTAGCGGGGGGCCTGAGCTCCTACAATGAGCAGTTCTTC. Encoded protein: CASTGLAGGLSSYNEQFF.

This clonotype was detected many times. The V gene is TRBV2, the J gene TRBJ1-1, with 7 bases identical to TRBD1. The germline V gene encodes CDR1 SNHLY and CDR2 FYNNEI. J gave up 3 bases and V 6 bases, and 4 bases lay outside the gene matches. The CDR3 extends over 13 amino acids. The CDR3, as DNA: TGTGCCAGCAGAGCCGACAGGGACACTGAAGCTTTCTTT. This encodes CASRADRDTEAFF.

This clonotype has ten or more counts. The V call is TRBV2, the J call TRBJ2-5; D perhaps matches TRBD1 (5 bases). The CDR3 has 14 amino acids. Per germline, CDR1 SNHLY and CDR2 FYNNEI. Trimming took 3 bases from V and 0 from J, leaving 8 bases between them. The CDR3 reads CASSDQGNQETQYF. In nucleotides, the CDR3 is TGTGCCAGCAGTGACCAGGGAAACCAAGAGACCCAGTACTTC.

The rearrangement links TRBV20-1 to TRBJ1-2; no clear D. This CDR3 is 14 amino acids long. Trimming took off 1 base at V and 4 bases at J, with 13 bases between the two ends. CDR1 and CDR2 (germline): DFQATT, SNEGSKA (reference sequence). CDR3 in amino acids: CSARVSSGSYGYTF. The CDR3 nucleotides are TGCAGTGCTAGAGTCAGCTCGGGGAGCTATGGCTACACCTTC.

This clonotype was found many times. V is TRBV28 and J is TRBJ1-1; possible D gene TRBD1, 5 bases. CDR1 is MDHEN, CDR2 SYDVKM, per germline. The V and J ends lost 5 bases and 4 bases respectively, with 17 bases between them. The CDR3 is 15 residues long. CDR3 sequence: CASSHSGTQGTEAFF. The DNA of the CDR3 is TGTGCCAGCAGTCACTCAGGGACTCAGGGCACTGAAGCTTTCTTT.

This rearrangement joins TRBV4-1 to TRBJ1-4; D unclear. CDR3 size: 16 residues. The V gene's germline CDR1 is MGHRA and CDR2 YSYEKL. Trimming took 1 base from V and 0 from J, leaving 9 bases between them. The CDR3 DNA reads as TGCGCCAGCAGCCAAGTTTTCCGATCAACTAATGAAAAACTGTTTTTT. Protein sequence: CASSQVFRSTNEKLFF.

Ten or more counts support this clonotype. The J gene is TRBJ1-5, the V gene TRBV20-1; D is uncertain. This CDR3 contains 16 residues. V was shortened by 6 bases and J by 0 bases, with 18 bases between the two germline ends. Germline assignment: CDR1 DFQATT and CDR2 SNEGSKA (reference sequence). The CDR3 coding sequence is TGCAGTGCCGCGTACGGCGGATCTGATAGCAATCAGCCCCAGCATTTT. This encodes CSAAYGGSDSNQPQHF.

This rearrangement joins TRBV7-2 to TRBJ2-1, with TRBD2 identical over 14 bases. Germline lookup yields CDR1 SGHTA and CDR2 FQGNSA. The CDR3 runs 15 residues. J gave up 9 bases and V 5 bases, and 6 bases lay outside the gene matches. The CDR3 nucleotides read TGTGCCAGCAGCAAGACTAGCGGGAGGGCCTCTGAGCAGTTCTTC. This encodes CASSKTSGRASEQFF.

This clonotype was seen many times. The rearrangement joins TRBV5-1 to TRBJ2-7; 8 bases fit TRBD2. The CDR3 length is 16 residues. Germline V lookup: CDR1 SGHRS, CDR2 YFSETQ. V lost 4 bases, J lost 2 bases, and 11 bases stayed unmatched. The CDR3 is CASSPEGSGSPYEQYF. In DNA, the CDR3 is TGCGCCAGCAGCCCAGAGGGGAGCGGGAGCCCCTACGAGCAGTACTTC. Based on the CDR3 plus reference TRBV5-1 and TRBJ2-7, the full variable domain is KAGVTQTPRYLIKTRGQQVTLSCSPISGHRSVSWYQQTPGQGLQFLFEYFSETQRNKGNFPGRFSGRQFSNSRSEMNVSTLELGDSALYLCASSPEGSGSPYEQYFGPGTRLTVT.

The table lists this clonotype with many counts. The chain uses TRBV28 and TRBJ2-7, with a possible D match to TRBD1 (6 bases). The CDR3 spans 14 residues. Germline CDR1 reads MDHEN; CDR2 reads SYDVKM. The V gene lost 4 bases and the J gene lost 2 bases, with 12 bases spanning the gap. The CDR3 sequence: CASSSLGQTYEQYV. The CDR3 DNA reads TGTGCCAGCAGTTCACTCGGACAGACCTACGAGCAGTACGTC.

In this sample, this clonotype is medium-sized. V gene TRBV5-4 combines with J gene TRBJ2-5; D assignment may be TRBD1 or TRBD2 (5 bases each). The CDR3 has 15 amino acids. Germline values: CDR1 SGHNT, CDR2 YYREEE (reference sequence). Trimming removed 3 bases at V and 1 base at J, with 13 bases between. CDR3 sequence reads: CASSSYSGTQETQYF. The CDR3 DNA is TGTGCCAGCAGCTCGTACTCGGGGACCCAAGAGACCCAGTACTTC.

This clonotype showed up many times. The rearrangement links TRBV6-6 to TRBJ2-7, with D perhaps TRBD2 (5 bases). CDR1 MNHNY and CDR2 SVGAGI come from the germline V gene (reference sequence). Trimming shortened V by 5 bases and J by 3 bases, and 20 bases separated the two germline ends. The CDR3 is 16 residues long. CDR3 sequence reads: CASSHAGVSGLYEQYV. The CDR3 nucleotides read TGTGCCAGCAGTCACGCCGGGGTTTCGGGCCTCTACGAGCAGTACGTC.

The chain recombines TRBV20-1 with TRBJ2-7; TRBD2 agrees at 7 bases. CDR1 and CDR2 (germline): DFQATT, SNEGSKA (reference sequence). This CDR3 spans 13 amino acids. The V gene end was trimmed by 2 bases and the J gene end by 3 bases; junction bases not matched to a gene: 4. CDR3 sequence: CSARRASGYEQYF. The DNA for the CDR3 is TGCAGTGCTAGAAGGGCTAGCGGCTACGAGCAGTACTTC.

In its sample, this clonotype was seen many times. This chain joins TRBV10-3 and TRBJ1-1; D not certain. The length of the CDR3 is 15 residues. V was trimmed by 0 bases and J by 6 bases, leaving 14 bases between them. Germline CDR1 and CDR2: ENHRY and SYGVKD. The CDR3 bases are TGTGCCATCAGTGAGTCGAGAACGGAGCGATCTGAAGCTTTCTTT. Protein: CAISESRTERSEAFF.

By sample share, this clonotype is medium-sized. The rearrangement uses TRBV20-1 and TRBJ2-5; D is ambiguous. The germline V gene encodes CDR1 DFQATT and CDR2 SNEGSKA (reference sequence). Trimming stripped 1 base from V and 1 base from J, with 7 bases between. This CDR3 region has 13 residues. Here the CDR3 DNA reads TGCAGTGCTAGAGTGAGCCTCCAAGAGACCCAGTACTTC. It translates to CSARVSLQETQYF.

This clonotype has ten or more counts. The rearrangement joins TRBV5-1 to TRBJ1-1; TRBD1 is a possible D gene (5 bases). V was pared by 4 bases and J by 4 bases, with 11 bases between. Germline V gene sequence: CDR1 SGHRS, CDR2 YFSETQ. This CDR3 comprises 13 residues. The CDR3 here is CASSTQGPTEAFF. The DNA of the CDR3 is TGCGCCAGCAGCACCCAGGGACCCACTGAAGCTTTCTTT.

There are many counts of this clonotype. V is TRBV28 and J is TRBJ1-6; 7 bases fit TRBD1. This CDR3 comprises 15 residues. Germline CDR1 reads MDHEN; CDR2 reads SYDVKM. J was trimmed by 8 bases and V by 7 bases; bases with no gene match: 11. The CDR3 DNA follows: TGTGCCAGCAATTATAAGACAGGGTTCTATTCACCCCTCCACTTT. Translated, it gives CASNYKTGFYSPLHF. The variable domain in full, with the rest retrieved from reference TRBV28 and TRBJ1-6, is DVKVTQSSRYLVKRTGEKVFLECVQDMDHENMFWYRQDPGLGLRLIYFSYDVKMKEKGDIPEGYSVSREKKERFSLILESASTNQTSMYLCASNYKTGFYSPLHFGNGTRLTVT.

This clonotype appeared many times. The genes are TRBV4-1 and TRBJ2-3; maybe TRBD2 (5 bases). Germline CDR1 and CDR2: MGHRA and YSYEKL. The ends were cut back, 4 bases at V and 3 bases at J, with 20 bases in the middle. The CDR3 has 17 residues. The CDR3 sequence is CASSLHGRERVTDTQYF. CDR3 DNA sequence: TGCGCCAGCAGCCTGCACGGTAGGGAGAGGGTAACAGATACGCAGTATTTT.

There are many counts of this clonotype. The genes are TRBV5-1 and TRBJ1-2; 9 positions agree with TRBD1. CDR3 length equals 13 residues. V gave up 6 bases and J gave up 4 bases; unmatched junction bases: 4. Germline CDR1 reads SGHRS; CDR2 reads YFSETQ. The CDR3 nucleotides are TGCGCCAGCAACGGGGGACAGGGCTATGGCTACACCTTC. This translates into CASNGGQGYGYTF.

This clonotype was counted at least ten times. The V and J genes are TRBV5-5 and TRBJ1-4; D uncertain. V dropped 1 base and J dropped 5 bases, with 6 bases sitting between them. CDR3 length equals 13 residues. Germline lookup yields CDR1 SGHKS and CDR2 YYEKEE (reference sequence). CDR3 nucleotide sequence: TGTGCCAGCAGCTTGAATCAGAATGAAAAACTGTTTTTT. Amino acids: CASSLNQNEKLFF.

This clonotype qualifies as medium-sized. The chain couples TRBV10-3 to TRBJ1-2, with D unclear. The CDR3 loop spans 17 amino acids. Germline-derived CDR1 and CDR2 are ENHRY and SYGVKD. V was cut by 0 bases and J by 2 bases, with 16 bases left in between. The CDR3 loop is CAISESPQTSNNYGYTF. The DNA for the CDR3 is TGTGCCATCAGTGAGTCACCCCAAACGTCGAACAACTATGGCTACACCTTC.

This clonotype was found many times. The genes are TRBV15 and TRBJ2-3; D gene ambiguous. CDR1 and CDR2 from the germline V gene are LNHNV and YYDKDF (reference sequence). V gave up 0 bases and J gave up 4 bases, with 11 bases separating them. The CDR3 has 15 residues. The CDR3 nucleotides are TGTGCCACCAGCAGAGATGGTCACAGTTCAGATACGCAGTATTTT. Amino acids: CATSRDGHSSDTQYF.

This clonotype was recorded many times. The chain is built from TRBV5-1 and TRBJ1-2, with TRBD1 matching over 7 bases. The CDR3 covers 16 residues. The J segment lost 4 bases and the V segment lost 4 bases, leaving 13 bases of the junction unmatched. Germline V gene lookup returns CDR1 SGHRS and CDR2 YFSETQ. The CDR3 sequence is CASSSPGTATVYGYTF. CDR3 nucleotide sequence: TGCGCCAGCAGCAGTCCCGGGACAGCAACAGTCTATGGCTACACCTTC.

The table lists this clonotype with many counts. The rearrangement uses TRBV6-6 and TRBJ1-3; TRBD1 matches 8 bases. From germline, CDR1 is MNHNY and CDR2 SVGAGI (reference sequence). V gave up 4 bases and J gave up 14 bases; unmatched junction bases: 10. This CDR3 has 13 amino acids. The DNA of the CDR3 is TGTGCCAGCAGTTTACGACCCGCGGACAGGGTATATTTT. Its protein product is CASSLRPADRVYF.

This clonotype was observed many times. This chain links TRBV4-2 with TRBJ2-6; perhaps TRBD1 as D (5 bases). The germline gives CDR1 LGHNA, CDR2 YNFKEQ. The CDR3 loop spans 20 amino acids. Trimming shortened V by 0 bases and J by 0 bases, and 18 bases separated the two germline ends. CDR3 in DNA: TGTGCCAGCAGCCAAGAACCGGTGCAGGGCTTTGCCTCTGGGGCCAACGTCCTGACTTTC. Translation: CASSQEPVQGFASGANVLTF.

This clonotype rates as large. The gene calls are TRBV28 and TRBJ1-5, with D uncertain. Germline V gene data show CDR1 as MDHEN and CDR2 as SYDVKM. Trimming shortened V by 6 bases and J by 0 bases, and 27 bases separated the two germline ends. There are 20 residues in the CDR3. The DNA for the CDR3 is TGTGCCAGCAGCCGTCTCCACAGAAAGACTTCCGACCGTAGCAATCAGCCCCAGCATTTT. Its protein is CASSRLHRKTSDRSNQPQHF.

This clonotype is labeled as medium-sized. The rearrangement links TRBV12-3 or TRBV12-4 to TRBJ2-1; 11 nucleotides line up with TRBD2. This CDR3 contains 18 residues. The V gene end was trimmed by 3 bases and the J gene end by 2 bases; junction bases not matched to a gene: 9. CDR3 loop: CASSFTSGSRRPYNEQFF. As DNA, the CDR3 is TGTGCCAGCAGTTTTACTAGCGGGAGTAGGAGGCCCTACAATGAGCAGTTCTTC.

This clonotype is deemed medium-sized. The chain carries TRBV11-2 and TRBJ2-7; D remains unclear. Between the trimmed V and J ends, which lost 3 bases and 5 bases, there was a span of 11 bases. This CDR3 has 13 amino acids. CDR1 and CDR2 from the germline V gene are SGHAT and FQNNGV. CDR3 in amino acids: CASSFSQDHEQYV. For the CDR3, the DNA is TGTGCCAGCAGCTTCTCCCAGGACCACGAGCAGTACGTC.

This clonotype has at least ten counts. V is TRBV5-4 and J is TRBJ2-3; unclear D gene. Trimming took 6 bases from V and 3 from J, leaving 14 bases between them. Germline CDR1 reads SGHNT; CDR2 reads YYREEE (reference sequence). The CDR3 loop spans 14 amino acids. The CDR3 spells CASTSKGWTDTQYF. The CDR3 DNA reads TGTGCCAGCACCTCTAAAGGATGGACAGATACGCAGTATTTT.

The rearrangement uses TRBV7-2 and TRBJ2-3; D perhaps matches TRBD1 (6 bases). Germline loops: CDR1 SGHTA, CDR2 FQGNSA. The CDR3 contains 14 residues. The V gene lost 4 bases and the J gene lost 4 bases, with 12 bases spanning the gap. CDR3 sequence reads: CASSWGRGPDTQYF. DNA of the CDR3: TGTGCCAGCAGCTGGGGCAGGGGTCCAGATACGCAGTATTTT.